This T cell receptor beta chain was profiled in a study of T cell repertoires in cytomegalovirus infection. Study as a whole: The study used recently identified HLA-C-restricted and well-studied HLA-B-restricted CMV epitopes. Indications of both CMV infection and matching HLA type were provided by public TCR beta signatures. General study results and limits: In two of eight donors, the top clonotype was HLA-C-restricted CMV-specific. The cumulative frequency of public TCR beta families distinguished individuals who carried CMV together with the relevant HLA.

On this clonotype itself: What it binds is not known.

CDR3 length equals 12 residues. Germline V CDR1 and CDR2: SQVTM, ANQGSEA. V was pared by 6 bases and J by 5 bases, with 13 bases between. TCRdb passed the reads through MiXCR, listing each CDR3 protein once. The sample holds roughly 730,000 distinct CDR3 sequences, around 32% seen once. The starting material was cultured PBMCs, obtained from culture after CMV antigen stimulation. This receptor was taken from a human donor in good health (CMV status not recorded). Some clones in this sample may be carry-over from other donors' samples. The chain is built from TRBV29-1 and TRBJ2-5, with D perhaps TRBD1 or TRBD2 (6 bases each). The CDR3: CSVQGGPETQYF. The CDR3 region has the DNA TGCAGCGTACAGGGAGGACCGGAGACCCAGTACTTC. Variable domain in full (rest from reference TRBV29-1 and TRBJ2-5): SAVISQKPSRDICQRGTSLTIQCQVDSQVTMMFWYRQQPGQSLTLIATANQGSEATYESGFVIDKFPISRPNLTFSTLTVSNMSPEDSSIYLCSVQGGPETQYFGPGTRLLVL.